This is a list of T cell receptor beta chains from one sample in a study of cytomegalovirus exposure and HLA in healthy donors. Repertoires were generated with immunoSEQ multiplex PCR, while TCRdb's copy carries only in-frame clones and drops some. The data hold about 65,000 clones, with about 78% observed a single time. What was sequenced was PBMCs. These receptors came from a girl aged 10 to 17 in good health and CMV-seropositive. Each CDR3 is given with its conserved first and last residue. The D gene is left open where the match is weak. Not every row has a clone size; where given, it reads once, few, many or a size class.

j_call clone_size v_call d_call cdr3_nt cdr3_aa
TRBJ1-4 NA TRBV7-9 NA TGTGCCAGCAGCTTAGGCGGGAATGAAAAACTGTTTTTT CASSLGGNEKLFF
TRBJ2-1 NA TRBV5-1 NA TGCGCCAGCAGCTATACAGGGTCCCAAGTTTGGAATGAGCAGTTCTTC CASSYTGSQVWNEQFF
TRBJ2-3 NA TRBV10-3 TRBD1 TGTGCCATCAGTGAGGGGACAGGGGACACAGATACGCAGTATTTT CAISEGTGDTDTQYF
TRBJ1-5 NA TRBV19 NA TGTGCCAGTAGTAGATTGGCTCAGGGTCAGCCCCAGCATTTT CASSRLAQGQPQHF
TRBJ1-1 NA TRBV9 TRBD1 TGTGCCAGCAGCGTAGTCGACAGGGGGCATGGTGAAGCTTTCTTT CASSVVDRGHGEAFF
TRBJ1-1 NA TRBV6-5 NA TGTGCCAGCAGTACCGGAGTCACTGAAGCTTTCTTT CASSTGVTEAFF
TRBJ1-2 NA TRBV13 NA TGTGCCAGCAGCTTCGCGGGCTATGGCTACACCTTC CASSFAGYGYTF
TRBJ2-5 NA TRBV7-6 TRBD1 TGTGCCAGCAGCTTGTGGGCAGGGGGTCCCCAAGAGACCCAGTACTTC CASSLWAGGPQETQYF
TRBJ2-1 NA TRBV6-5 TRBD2 TGTGCCAGCAGCACGGGGGGTCCCCCTTACAATGAGCAGTTCTTC CASSTGGPPYNEQFF
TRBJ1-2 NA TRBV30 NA TGTGCCTGGAGCCTCCTTCTAGGCCGGGGGAGCTTTGGCTACACCTTC CAWSLLLGRGSFGYTF
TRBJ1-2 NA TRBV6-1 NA TGTGCCAGCAGGTTAAGTGGACAGCCTAACTATGGCTACACCTTC CASRLSGQPNYGYTF
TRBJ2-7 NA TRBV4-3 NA TGCGCCAGCAGTCAAAACAGGGGAGGTCACTACGAGCAGTACTTC CASSQNRGGHYEQYF
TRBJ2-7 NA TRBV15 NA TGTGCCACCAGCAGAGATATGGGAGGCGAGCAGTACTTC CATSRDMGGEQYF
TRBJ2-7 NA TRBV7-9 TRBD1 TGTGCCAGCAGCTTACCTAGGACAGGGGACTCCTACGAGCAGTACTTC CASSLPRTGDSYEQYF
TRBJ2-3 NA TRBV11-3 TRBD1 TGTGCCAGCAGCTTAGGGGACAGGGGCCCAGATACGCAGTATTTT CASSLGDRGPDTQYF
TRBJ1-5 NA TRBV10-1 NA TGCGCCAGCAGAATCCTAGACCCTCAGGGTCAGCCCCAGCATTTT CASRILDPQGQPQHF
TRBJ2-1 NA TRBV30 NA TGTGCCTGGAGTGTACACGAGACAATATGGGACAATGAGCAGTTCTTC CAWSVHETIWDNEQFF
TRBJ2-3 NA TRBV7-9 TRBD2 TGTGCCAGCAGCACTATTCGAGCGGGGGACACAGATACGCAGTATTTT CASSTIRAGDTDTQYF
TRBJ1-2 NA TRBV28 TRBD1 TGTGCCAGCAGTTACGCCGGGACAGGGGGCCTCTATGGCTACACCTTC CASSYAGTGGLYGYTF
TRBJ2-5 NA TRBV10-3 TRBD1 TGTGCCATCAGGGACAGGGACCAAGAGACCCAGTACTTC CAIRDRDQETQYF
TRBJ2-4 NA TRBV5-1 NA TGCGCCAGCAGCTTTGGCCAGTCCAAAAACATTCAGTACTTC CASSFGQSKNIQYF
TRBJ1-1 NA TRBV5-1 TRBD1 TGCGCCAGCAGTTGGGACAGGAACACTGAAGCTTTCTTT CASSWDRNTEAFF
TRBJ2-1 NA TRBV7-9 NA TGTGCCAGCAGCTTAGCCTCGACCCTCAGGGACAATGAGCAGTTCTTC CASSLASTLRDNEQFF
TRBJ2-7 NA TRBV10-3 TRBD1 TGTGCCATCAGCGAACAGGGGTACGAGCAGTACTTC CAISEQGYEQYF
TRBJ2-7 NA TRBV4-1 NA TGCGCCAGCAGCCCCATGGCGGGCCTCCAGACCCACGAGCAGTACTTC CASSPMAGLQTHEQYF
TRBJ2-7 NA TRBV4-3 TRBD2 TGCGCCAGCAGCCAAGATTGGGGACTAGCGAGCTACGAGCAGTACTTC CASSQDWGLASYEQYF
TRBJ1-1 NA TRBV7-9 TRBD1 TGTGCCAGCAGCTTTTCGGGACAGGGGGCCCCTGAAGCTTTCTTT CASSFSGQGAPEAFF
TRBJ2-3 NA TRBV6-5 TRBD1 TGTGCCAGCAGCCGTACAGGGGGTCGCACAGATACGCAGTATTTT CASSRTGGRTDTQYF
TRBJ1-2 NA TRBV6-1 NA TGTGCCAGCAGCAAGTATCAGGGGAGCGGCGATTTC CASSKYQGSGDF
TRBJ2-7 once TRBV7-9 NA TGTGCCAGCAGCTCAGACGAGCAGTACTTC CASSSDEQYF
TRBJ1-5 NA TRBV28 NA TGTGCCAGCAGTTACCCCTTCGGGGGACCGTTCGGTTATAGCAATCAGCCCCAGCATTTT CASSYPFGGPFGYSNQPQHF
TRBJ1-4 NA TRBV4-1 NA TGCGCCAGCAGCCAAGTGGGAAGGACACTACTTGAAGGACTGTTTTTT CASSQVGRTLLEGLFF
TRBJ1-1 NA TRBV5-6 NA TGTGCCAGCAGCCGTCAGGGGTTCGTCACTGAAGCTTTCTTT CASSRQGFVTEAFF
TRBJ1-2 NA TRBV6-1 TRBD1 TGTGCCACATTACAGGGGTATTATGGCTACACCTTC CATLQGYYGYTF
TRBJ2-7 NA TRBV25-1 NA TGTGCCAGCAGTGAAAGGGGGTCTTCCTCCTACGAGCAGTACTTC CASSERGSSSYEQYF
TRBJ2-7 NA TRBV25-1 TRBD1 TGTGCCAGCAGTGAATTCCAGGGGGCAGGCGAGCAGTACTTC CASSEFQGAGEQYF
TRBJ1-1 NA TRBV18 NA TGTGCCAGCTCCCCCAAGCAGGGGTTGAACACTGAAGCTTTCTTT CASSPKQGLNTEAFF
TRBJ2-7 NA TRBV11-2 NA TGTGCCAGCAGCTTTTTATCCGCCTACGAGCAGTACTTC CASSFLSAYEQYF
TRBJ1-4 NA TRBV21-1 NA TGTGCCAGCAGCAGACAGGCAACTAATGAAAAACTGTTTTTT CASSRQATNEKLFF
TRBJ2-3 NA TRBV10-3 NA TGTGCCATCAGTGCGGGTACGACAGATACGCAGTATTTT CAISAGTTDTQYF
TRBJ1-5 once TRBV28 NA TGTGCCAGCAGTTTAGTAGGGGGCAATCAGCCCCAGCATTTT CASSLVGGNQPQHF
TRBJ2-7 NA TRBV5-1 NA TGCGCCAGCAGCTTGGGGACAGCTACCTACGAGCAGTACTTC CASSLGTATYEQYF
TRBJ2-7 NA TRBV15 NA TGTGCCACCAGCAGAGTCGGGAACTCCTACGAGCAGTACTTC CATSRVGNSYEQYF
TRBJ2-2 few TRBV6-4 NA TGTGCCAGCACTCTTAGCGCGAACACCGGGGAGCTGTTTTTT CASTLSANTGELFF
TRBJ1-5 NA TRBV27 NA TGTGCCAGCACGAGAACAGGGAGCAATCAGCCCCAGCATTTT CASTRTGSNQPQHF
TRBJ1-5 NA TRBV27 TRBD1 TGTGCCAGCAGGCCCGGACAGGGCGTCAAACCCCAGCATTTT CASRPGQGVKPQHF
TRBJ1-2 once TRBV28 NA TGTGCCAGCAGTGATGGGCCGCGGGCGTATGGCTACACCTTC CASSDGPRAYGYTF
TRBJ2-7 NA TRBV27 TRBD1 TGTGCCAGCAGCTGGGGACAGGGGTACGAGCAGTACTTC CASSWGQGYEQYF